This T cell receptor (beta chain) is drawn from a study of molecular identifiers for immune sequencing clone quantification. Study-wide points: Clones of above 20 RNA copies carried over 97% of effector molecules; in naive cells they carried under 1%.

TCRdb recomputed calls from the PCR reads with MiXCR, one row per CDR3 protein. The table shows 100,000 or so distinct CDR3 sequences, with about 35% occurring only once. V was shortened by 0 bases and J by 1 base, with 10 bases between the two germline ends. In germline, CDR1 is DFQATT, CDR2 SNEGSKA (reference sequence). The length of the CDR3 is 14 residues. About this clonotype: No antigen is known for it.

CD8+CD4-CCR7+CD45RA+ sorting gave the naive CD8 T cells. Specimen: naive CD8+ T cells from blood, with Jurkat cell RNA spiked in. Subset meaning: FACS-sorted CD8+CD4-CCR7+CD45RA+ naive T cells. This chain uses TRBV20-1 with TRBJ2-7; D possibly corresponds to TRBD1 (6 bases). The TCR comes from a human donor in good health. Some libraries in this study had Jurkat cell RNA spiked in. This CDR3 is CSARERDTSYEQYF. CDR3 sequence (DNA): TGCAGTGCTAGAGAAAGGGACACATCCTACGAGCAGTACTTC.